The present entry profiles one TCR beta chain with its context. What it binds is unknown. This entry belongs to a study of shared clonotypes between healthy human individuals. Overall study results and limits: Of the naive CD4 clonotypes, about 5% were shared across several donors. Larger estimated richness was generally seen in naive subsets than in memory subsets.

Authors' analysis steps: Owing to the provision of junction-only sequences devoid of quality scores by immunoSEQ, filtering differed. Generated by immunoSEQ multiplex PCR, the TCRdb table keeps only in-frame clones and is missing some. V, J and clone size reflect that table, while D and trimming were determined from the DNA. The data show approximately 1,500,000 clones, approximately 97% seen once. Splitting the CD4+ cells yielded a CD45RA+ naive subset and a CD45RA-negative memory subset. With 1 base clipped from V and 3 bases from J, the junction kept 6 bases outside the gene matches. The CDR3 consists of 16 residues. The germline V gene has CDR1 MNHNY and CDR2 SVGAGI (reference sequence).

The receptor was derived from a man aged 25 to 40 in good health. The gene calls are TRBV6-6 and TRBJ2-3; TRBD2 matches 8 bases. The sequencing input was naive CD4+ T cells sorted from blood. Subset defined: CD45RA+ positively selected. The DNA of the CDR3 is TGTGCCAGCAGTTACTTACCGGGACTAGAAACAGATACGCAGTATTTT. Translation: CASSYLPGLETDTQYF.